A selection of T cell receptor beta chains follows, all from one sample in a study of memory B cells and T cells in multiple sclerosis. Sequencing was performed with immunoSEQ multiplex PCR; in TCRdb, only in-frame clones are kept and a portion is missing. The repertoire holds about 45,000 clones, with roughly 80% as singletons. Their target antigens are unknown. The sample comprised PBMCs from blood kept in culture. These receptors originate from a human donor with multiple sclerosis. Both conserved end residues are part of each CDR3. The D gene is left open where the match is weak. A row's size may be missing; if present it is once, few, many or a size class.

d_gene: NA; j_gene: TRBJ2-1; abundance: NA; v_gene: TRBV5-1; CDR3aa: CASSLTGTYNEQFF; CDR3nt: TGCGCCAGCAGCTTAACGGGGACCTACAATGAGCAGTTCTTC
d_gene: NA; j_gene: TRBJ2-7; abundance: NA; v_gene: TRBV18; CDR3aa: CASSPLPYEQYF; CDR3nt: TGTGCCAGCTCACCCCTGCCCTACGAGCAGTACTTC
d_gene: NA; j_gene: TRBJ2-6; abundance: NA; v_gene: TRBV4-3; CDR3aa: CASSQGRFSGANVLTF; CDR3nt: TGCGCCAGCAGCCAAGGCAGGTTTTCTGGGGCCAACGTCCTGACTTTC
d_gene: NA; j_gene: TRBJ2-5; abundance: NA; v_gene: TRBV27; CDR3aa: CASSFGRAIETQYF; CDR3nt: TGTGCCAGCAGTTTTGGCAGGGCGATTGAGACCCAGTACTTC
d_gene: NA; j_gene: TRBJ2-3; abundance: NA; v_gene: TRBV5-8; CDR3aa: CASSLVGADTQYF; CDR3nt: TGTGCCAGCAGCTTGGTGGGGGCAGATACGCAGTATTTT
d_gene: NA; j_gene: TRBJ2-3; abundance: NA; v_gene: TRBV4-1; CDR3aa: CASSRGTFGTDTQYF; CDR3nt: TGCGCCAGCAGCCGCGGGACTTTTGGCACAGATACGCAGTATTTT
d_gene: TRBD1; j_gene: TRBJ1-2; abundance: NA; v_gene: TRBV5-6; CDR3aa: CASSAGTGGAEGGYTF; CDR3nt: TGTGCCAGCAGCGCCGGGACAGGGGGCGCGGAAGGTGGCTACACCTTC
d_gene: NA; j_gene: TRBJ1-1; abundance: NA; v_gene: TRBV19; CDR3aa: CASSVGHRETEAFF; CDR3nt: TGTGCCAGTAGTGTCGGACACAGGGAAACTGAAGCTTTCTTT
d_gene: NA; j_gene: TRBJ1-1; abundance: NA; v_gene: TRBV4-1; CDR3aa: CASSHPLVIHAEAFF; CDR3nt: TGCGCCAGCAGCCATCCCCTCGTTATACACGCTGAAGCTTTCTTT
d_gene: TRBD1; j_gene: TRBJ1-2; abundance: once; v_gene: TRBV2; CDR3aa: CASRPTGGSTGYTF; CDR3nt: TGTGCCAGCAGACCCACAGGGGGCAGTACGGGCTACACCTTC
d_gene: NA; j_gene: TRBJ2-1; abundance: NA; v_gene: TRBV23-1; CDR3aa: CASSQSKTRGSYNEQFF; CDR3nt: TGCGCCAGCAGTCAATCCAAGACCCGAGGGTCCTACAATGAGCAGTTCTTC
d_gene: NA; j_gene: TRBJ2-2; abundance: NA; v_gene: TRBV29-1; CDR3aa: CSVAHESGELFF; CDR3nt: TGCAGCGTTGCCCACGAAAGCGGGGAGCTGTTTTTT
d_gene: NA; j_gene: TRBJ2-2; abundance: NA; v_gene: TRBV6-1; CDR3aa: CASSRGLDTGELFF; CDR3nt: TGTGCCAGTAGCAGGGGCCTGGACACCGGGGAGCTGTTTTTT
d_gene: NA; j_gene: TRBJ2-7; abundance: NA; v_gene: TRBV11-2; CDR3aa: CASSDVLDLYEQYF; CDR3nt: TGTGCCAGCAGCGATGTCCTAGATCTATACGAGCAGTACTTC
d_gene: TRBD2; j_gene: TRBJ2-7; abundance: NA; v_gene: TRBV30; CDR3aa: CAWSKLAGQTTYEQYF; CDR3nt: TGTGCCTGGAGTAAACTAGCGGGACAAACAACCTACGAGCAGTACTTC
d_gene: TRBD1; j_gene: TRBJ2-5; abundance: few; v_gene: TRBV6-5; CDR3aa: CASSIQGSEETQYF; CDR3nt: TGTGCCAGCTCTATACAGGGGAGTGAAGAGACCCAGTACTTC
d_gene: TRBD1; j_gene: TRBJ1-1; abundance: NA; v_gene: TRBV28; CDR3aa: CASSPTGGSAITEAFF; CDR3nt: TGTGCCAGCAGCCCAACAGGGGGCAGTGCGATCACTGAAGCTTTCTTT
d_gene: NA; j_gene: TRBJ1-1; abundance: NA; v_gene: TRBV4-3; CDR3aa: CASSQDQAGAGEAFF; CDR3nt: TGCGCCAGCAGCCAAGATCAAGCGGGGGCCGGGGAAGCTTTCTTT
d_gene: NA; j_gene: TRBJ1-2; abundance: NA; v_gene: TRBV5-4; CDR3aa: CASTLPGYEMANYGYTF; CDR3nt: TGTGCCAGCACCCTCCCGGGTTACGAAATGGCTAACTATGGCTACACCTTC
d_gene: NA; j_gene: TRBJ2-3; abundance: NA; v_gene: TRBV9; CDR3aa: CASSVLELQDTQYF; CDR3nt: TGTGCCAGCAGCGTATTGGAGCTTCAGGATACGCAGTATTTT
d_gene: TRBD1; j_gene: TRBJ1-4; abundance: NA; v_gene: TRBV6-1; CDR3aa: CASRVPGQGKLFF; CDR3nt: TGTGCCAGCAGGGTCCCGGGACAGGGAAAACTGTTTTTT
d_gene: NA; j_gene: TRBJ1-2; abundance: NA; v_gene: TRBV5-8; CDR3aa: CASSPVNYGYTF; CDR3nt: TGTGCCAGCAGCCCCGTTAACTATGGCTACACCTTC
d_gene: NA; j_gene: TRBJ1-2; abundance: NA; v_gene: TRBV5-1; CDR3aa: CASSLEQGIYGYTF; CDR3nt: TGCGCCAGCAGCTTGGAACAGGGTATCTATGGCTACACCTTC
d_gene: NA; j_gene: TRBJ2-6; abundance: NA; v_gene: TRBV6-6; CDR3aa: CASSRTAGSGANVLTF; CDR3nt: TGTGCCAGCAGCCGGACCGCCGGCTCTGGGGCCAACGTCCTGACTTTC
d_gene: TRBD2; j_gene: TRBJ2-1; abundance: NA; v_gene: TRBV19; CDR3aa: CASSIVPGLANEQFF; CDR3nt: TGTGCCAGTAGTATAGTTCCTGGACTAGCAAATGAGCAGTTCTTC
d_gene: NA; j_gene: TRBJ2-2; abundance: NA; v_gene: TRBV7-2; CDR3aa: CASSGTANTGELFF; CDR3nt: TGTGCCAGCAGCGGGACGGCGAACACCGGGGAGCTGTTTTTT
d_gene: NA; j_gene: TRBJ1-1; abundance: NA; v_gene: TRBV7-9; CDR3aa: CASSLIEGTEAFF; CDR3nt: TGTGCCAGCAGCTTGATCGAGGGGACTGAAGCTTTCTTT
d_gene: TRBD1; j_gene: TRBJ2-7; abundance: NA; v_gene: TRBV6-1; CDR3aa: CASRNRGPGDGYF; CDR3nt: TGTGCCAGCAGGAACAGGGGGCCCGGCGACGGGTACTTC
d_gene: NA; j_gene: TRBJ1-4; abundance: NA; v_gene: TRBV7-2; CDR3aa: CASSLIAGDGEKLFF; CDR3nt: TGTGCCAGCAGCTTAATAGCAGGGGATGGTGAAAAACTGTTTTTT
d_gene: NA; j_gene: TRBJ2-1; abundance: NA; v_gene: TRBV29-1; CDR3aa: CSVEYGIGAYNEQFF; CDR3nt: TGCAGCGTTGAATATGGGATTGGGGCCTACAATGAGCAGTTCTTC
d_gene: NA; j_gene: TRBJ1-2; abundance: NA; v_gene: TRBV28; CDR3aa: CASSFGTRPTNYGYTF; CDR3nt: TGTGCCAGCAGTTTCGGAACTAGACCGACTAACTATGGCTACACCTTC
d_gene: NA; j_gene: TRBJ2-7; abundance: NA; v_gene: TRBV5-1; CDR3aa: CASSAADEQYF; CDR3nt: TGCGCCAGCAGCGCCGCGGACGAGCAGTACTTC
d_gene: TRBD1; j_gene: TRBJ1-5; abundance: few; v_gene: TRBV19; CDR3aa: CASTIGGQVNQPQHF; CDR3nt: TGTGCCAGCACCATCGGGGGACAGGTAAATCAGCCCCAGCATTTT
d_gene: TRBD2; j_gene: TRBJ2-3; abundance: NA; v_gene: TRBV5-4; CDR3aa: CASSSPGGVDTQYF; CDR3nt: TGTGCCAGCAGCTCCCCGGGGGGAGTGGATACGCAGTATTTT
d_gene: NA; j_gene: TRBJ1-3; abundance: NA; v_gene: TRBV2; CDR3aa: CASRKLSGNTIYF; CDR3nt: TGTGCCAGCAGAAAGCTCTCTGGAAACACCATATATTTT
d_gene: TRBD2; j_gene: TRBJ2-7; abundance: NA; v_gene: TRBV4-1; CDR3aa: CASSQQAGLGSYEQYF; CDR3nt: TGCGCCAGCAGCCAACAAGCGGGACTAGGTTCCTACGAGCAGTACTTC
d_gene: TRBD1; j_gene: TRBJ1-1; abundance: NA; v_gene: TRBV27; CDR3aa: CASSTTGNGDTEAFF; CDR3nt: TGTGCCAGCAGTACGACAGGGAATGGGGACACTGAAGCTTTCTTT
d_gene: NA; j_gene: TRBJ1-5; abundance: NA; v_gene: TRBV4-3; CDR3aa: CASSQDLGNQPQHF; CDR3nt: TGCGCCAGCAGCCAAGATTTGGGCAATCAGCCCCAGCATTTT
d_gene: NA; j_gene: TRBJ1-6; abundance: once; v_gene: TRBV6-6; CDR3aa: CASSKDYNSPLHF; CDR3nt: TGTGCCAGCAGTAAGGATTATAATTCACCCCTCCACTTT
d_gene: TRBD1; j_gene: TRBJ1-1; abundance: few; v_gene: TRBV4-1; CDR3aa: CASSQGRGRTGRRAEAFF; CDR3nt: TGCGCCAGCAGCCAGGGAAGGGGCCGGACAGGGAGAAGAGCTGAAGCTTTCTTT
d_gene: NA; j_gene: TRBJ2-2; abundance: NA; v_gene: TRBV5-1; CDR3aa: CASSYLRDTGELFF; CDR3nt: TGCGCCAGCAGCTACTTGAGGGACACCGGGGAGCTGTTTTTT
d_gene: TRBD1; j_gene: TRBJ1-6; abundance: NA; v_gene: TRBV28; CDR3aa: CASSPYLTGINSPLHF; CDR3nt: TGTGCCAGCAGCCCTTACCTGACAGGGATTAATTCACCCCTCCACTTT
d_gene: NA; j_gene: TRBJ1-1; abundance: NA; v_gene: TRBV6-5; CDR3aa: CASSLTRNTEAFF; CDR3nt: TGTGCCAGCAGCCTGACACGGAACACTGAAGCTTTCTTT
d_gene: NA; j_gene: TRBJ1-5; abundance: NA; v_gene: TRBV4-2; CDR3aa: CASSQDPDQPQHF; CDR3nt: TGTGCCAGCAGCCAGGACCCGGATCAGCCCCAGCATTTT